These T cell receptor beta chains were read from a single sample in a study of shared clonotypes between healthy human individuals. Sequencing used immunoSEQ multiplex PCR; TCRdb keeps in-frame clones, though not all of them. This repertoire shows around 2.1 million clones, about 93% found once; its top ten account for under 2%. Sequencing input: naive CD8+ T cells from PBMCs. These receptors were obtained from a man aged 18 to 29 in good health. Some clones in this sample may be carry-over from other donors' samples. The CDR3 runs from the conserved cysteine through the conserved F or W. The D gene is left open where the match is weak. Expanded clones are given a class, and other clones once, few, many or no size at all.

d_call: NA
v_call: TRBV7-9
clone_size: few
j_call: TRBJ1-2
cdr3_nt: TGTGCCAGCAGCTTAGGGAACTATGGCTACACCTTC
cdr3_aa: CASSLGNYGYTF

d_call: NA
v_call: TRBV7-9
clone_size: NA
j_call: TRBJ2-2
cdr3_nt: TGTGCCAGCAGTGAGGATGTGCGCGCCTCGGGGGAGCTGTTTTTT
cdr3_aa: CASSEDVRASGELFF

d_call: TRBD2
v_call: TRBV2
clone_size: NA
j_call: TRBJ2-3
cdr3_nt: TGTGCCAGCGGACGAACTAGCGCCAGCACAGATACGCAGTATTTT
cdr3_aa: CASGRTSASTDTQYF

d_call: NA
v_call: TRBV10-1
clone_size: once
j_call: TRBJ2-1
cdr3_nt: TGCGCCAGCAGTGAGTCGACCTCCCGGATGAATGAGCAGTTCTTC
cdr3_aa: CASSESTSRMNEQFF

d_call: TRBD2
v_call: TRBV4-2
clone_size: NA
j_call: TRBJ2-7
cdr3_nt: TGTGCCAGCAGCGAGGGACTAGCGGATCCCTACGAGCAGTACTTC
cdr3_aa: CASSEGLADPYEQYF

d_call: NA
v_call: TRBV10-3
clone_size: NA
j_call: TRBJ2-7
cdr3_nt: TGTGCCATCAGTGACAAGGACAGACTCTACGAGCAGTACTTC
cdr3_aa: CAISDKDRLYEQYF

d_call: TRBD1
v_call: TRBV29-1
clone_size: NA
j_call: TRBJ2-6
cdr3_nt: TGCAGCGTTGCTGGGGGGACAGGGGGTAAACGTTCTGGGGCCAACGTCCTGACTTTC
cdr3_aa: CSVAGGTGGKRSGANVLTF

d_call: NA
v_call: TRBV29-1
clone_size: NA
j_call: TRBJ2-7
cdr3_nt: TGCAGCGCGAGACAGCTATCTAAATCGTACGAGCAGTACTTC
cdr3_aa: CSARQLSKSYEQYF

d_call: TRBD1
v_call: TRBV25-1
clone_size: NA
j_call: TRBJ2-7
cdr3_nt: TGTGCCAGCAGTGAGGCAGGGGGCACGTACGAGCAGTACTTC
cdr3_aa: CASSEAGGTYEQYF

d_call: NA
v_call: TRBV7-2
clone_size: NA
j_call: TRBJ2-7
cdr3_nt: TGTGCCAGCAGCACCTGGGGCAGCGGAGCCTCGGGCGAGCAGTACTTC
cdr3_aa: CASSTWGSGASGEQYF

d_call: TRBD1
v_call: TRBV15
clone_size: NA
j_call: TRBJ1-2
cdr3_nt: TGTGCCACCAGCGCCTGGGACAGCGGCTATGGCTACACCTTC
cdr3_aa: CATSAWDSGYGYTF